Each of the 20 T cell receptor beta chains below was sequenced from the same sample in a study of cytomegalovirus exposure and HLA in healthy donors. PCR used 60 Vbeta primers and 13 Jbeta primers. The data were produced by immunoSEQ multiplex PCR, yet TCRdb's version contains in-frame clones alone and is incomplete. The profile shows about 140,000 clones, around three quarters of them singletons. The sample taken for sequencing was PBMCs. Every receptor here comes from a young man in good health and CMV-seronegative.

The CDR3 region is CASSYLGGRAGELFF. The CDR3 DNA is TGTGCCAGCAGCTACCTGGGGGGAAGGGCCGGGGAGCTGTTTTTT. The chain recombines TRBV5-6 with TRBJ2-2; D is perhaps TRBD2 (6 bases). CDR1 is SGHDT, CDR2 YYEEEE, per germline. Trimming stripped 3 bases from V and 6 bases from J, with 15 bases between. CDR3 size: 15 residues.

This clone was seen a handful of times. The J gene is TRBJ1-1, the V gene TRBV27; D gene unclear. With 2 bases removed from V and 1 base from J, the gap between germline ends came to 8 bases. This CDR3 contains 14 residues. Germline CDR1 and CDR2: MNHEY and SMNVEV (reference sequence). CDR3 residues: CASSLILKNTEAFF. DNA of the CDR3: TGTGCCAGCAGTTTAATCCTAAAGAACACTGAAGCTTTCTTT.

The chain has TRBV7-6 and TRBJ1-1; a possible D gene is TRBD1 (6 bases). CDR1 is SGHVS and CDR2 is FNYEAQ in the germline V gene. Between the trimmed V and J ends, which lost 7 bases and 3 bases, there was a span of 24 bases. This CDR3 has 17 residues. The CDR3 protein is CASTPPGLPGVYTEAFF. The CDR3 DNA follows: TGTGCCAGCACTCCCCCCGGGCTGCCAGGGGTATACACTGAAGCTTTCTTT.

V is TRBV29-1 and J is TRBJ2-5; D is perhaps TRBD2 (7 bases). The ends were cut back, 6 bases at V and 13 bases at J, with 15 bases in the middle. There are 10 residues in the CDR3. From germline, CDR1 is SQVTM and CDR2 ANQGSEA. The CDR3 spells CSVGGDTSYF. The CDR3 DNA follows: TGCAGCGTGGGGGGGGACACGTCGTACTTC.

The V and J genes are TRBV5-1 and TRBJ1-1, with D possibly being TRBD1 (6 bases). The CDR3 is 14 residues long. The V end was cut by 10 bases, the J end by 4 bases, with 20 bases between. The germline CDR1 and CDR2 sequences are SGHRS and YFSETQ. This CDR3 reads CAVRGALDSTEAFF. Written as DNA, the CDR3 is TGCGCCGTACGGGGGGCCCTCGATAGCACTGAAGCTTTCTTT.

This clone came up once. The rearrangement uses TRBV11-2 and TRBJ2-5, with a weak D call TRBD1 (6 bases). Germline V gene lookup returns CDR1 SGHAT and CDR2 FQNNGV. The V end lost 2 bases, the J end lost 4 bases, and 8 bases lay between the germline ends. The CDR3 totals 13 residues. This CDR3 reads CASSLTGRETQYF. Here the CDR3 DNA reads TGTGCCAGCAGCTTAACAGGGAGAGAGACCCAGTACTTC.

V gene TRBV5-1 combines with J gene TRBJ1-2; D uncertain. CDR1 SGHRS and CDR2 YFSETQ come from the germline V gene. V lost 2 bases and J 5 bases, leaving 10 bases between the germline ends. CDR3 length: 13 amino acids. The CDR3 sequence: CASSLGAPYGYTF. DNA for the CDR3: TGCGCCAGCAGCTTAGGAGCTCCTTATGGCTACACCTTC.

This clone has just one count. The rearrangement links TRBV4-1 to TRBJ1-1, with 7 bases lining up with TRBD1. This CDR3 has 14 residues. Trimming removed 4 bases from V and 2 bases from J; junction bases left unmatched: 4. Germline loops: CDR1 MGHRA, CDR2 YSYEKL. CDR3 sequence (DNA): TGCGCCAGCAGCCCAGGAGGGGGCAACACTGAAGCTTTCTTT. This gives the protein CASSPGGGNTEAFF.

The rearrangement uses TRBV11-2 and TRBJ2-7; a weak D match, TRBD1 (6 bases). The CDR3 spans 14 residues. Germline V gene data show CDR1 as SGHAT and CDR2 as FQNNGV. V dropped 5 bases and J dropped 2 bases, with 13 bases sitting between them. The CDR3: CASSTDRFTYEQYF. The DNA of the CDR3 is TGTGCCAGCAGCACAGACAGGTTCACCTACGAGCAGTACTTC.

The chain uses TRBV5-6 and TRBJ1-1; maybe TRBD1 (5 bases). Germline loops: CDR1 SGHDT, CDR2 YYEEEE. The CDR3 extends over 14 amino acids. Trimming cost V 1 base and J 5 bases, with 12 bases left between them. The CDR3 protein is CASSLSGFGTEAFF. The DNA of the CDR3 is TGTGCCAGCAGCTTGTCAGGGTTTGGAACTGAAGCTTTCTTT.

The chain uses TRBV6-5 and TRBJ1-4; no clear D gene. Trimming pared 2 bases from V and 5 bases from J, leaving 15 bases between. CDR1 is MNHEY and CDR2 is SVGAGI in the germline V gene. This CDR3 is built from 16 residues. CDR3 DNA sequence: TGTGCCAGCAGTTACCGCCCAAAAGCTACCAATGAAAAACTGTTTTTT. It is translated as CASSYRPKATNEKLFF.

J is TRBJ2-1 and V is TRBV5-1, with 8 bases aligning to TRBD1. This CDR3 region has 15 residues. Looked up from germline, CDR1 is SGHRS and CDR2 is YFSETQ. V gave up 2 bases and J gave up 6 bases; unmatched junction bases: 7. The CDR3 protein is CASSLGQGAFNEQFF. CDR3 coding DNA: TGCGCCAGCAGCTTAGGGCAGGGGGCTTTCAATGAGCAGTTCTTC.

As to this clone: Other DNA sequences in this specimen translate into the identical CDR3. The V call is TRBV7-9, the J call TRBJ1-1; weak D call: TRBD1 (5 bases). CDR1 is SEHNR and CDR2 is FQNEAQ in the germline V gene (reference sequence). The CDR3 is made up of 12 amino acids. The V end was cut by 2 bases, the J end by 5 bases, with 6 bases between. The CDR3 protein is CASSLSGTEAFF. CDR3 coding DNA: TGTGCCAGCAGCTTATCAGGGACTGAAGCTTTCTTT. The full variable domain, rest sourced from reference TRBV7-9 and TRBJ1-1, is DTGVSQNPRHKITKRGQNVTFRCDPISEHNRLYWYRQTLGQGPEFLTYFQNEAQLEKSRLLSDRFSAERPKGSFSTLEIQRTEQGDSAMYLCASSLSGTEAFFGQGTRLTVV.

This sequence joins TRBV9 and TRBJ1-5; D not certain. V was shortened by 3 bases and J by 4 bases, with 11 bases between the two germline ends. The CDR3 runs 14 residues. CDR1 and CDR2 (germline): SGDLS, YYNGEE. As DNA, the CDR3 is TGTGCCAGCAGCGCCACGCAGAGGAATCAGCCCCAGCATTTT. Amino acids: CASSATQRNQPQHF.

The CDR3 DNA reads TGTGCCAGCAATCGACAGAATAATTCACCCCTCCACTTT. This encodes CASNRQNNSPLHF. The chain has TRBV6-1 and TRBJ1-6; D perhaps matches TRBD1 (5 bases). The V end lost 7 bases, the J end lost 5 bases, and 9 bases lay between the germline ends. Looked up from germline, CDR1 is MNHNS and CDR2 is SASEGT. The CDR3 is made up of 13 amino acids.

The V call is TRBV6-5, the J call TRBJ1-5; no clear D. CDR3 length equals 13 residues. Germline V gene sequence: CDR1 MNHEY, CDR2 SVGAGI. V shed 2 bases and J shed 7 bases, with 9 bases lying between them. In nucleotides, the CDR3 is TGTGCCAGCAGTTACGGGTTGAGGCAGCCCCAGCATTTT. As protein: CASSYGLRQPQHF.

This clone was seen just once. The chain couples TRBV4-3 to TRBJ2-7; the match to TRBD1 covers 7 bases. Germline V gene data show CDR1 as LGHNA and CDR2 as YSLEER. After removal of 4 bases from V and 3 bases from J, the junction contained 3 bases not matched to a gene. This CDR3 comprises 13 residues. CDR3 residues: CASSPDRDYEQYF. CDR3 coding DNA: TGCGCCAGCAGCCCAGACAGGGACTACGAGCAGTACTTC.

The rearrangement uses TRBV19 and TRBJ1-3; no clear D. V lost 5 bases and J 0 bases, leaving 8 bases between the germline ends. This CDR3 has 14 amino acids. CDR1 is LNHDA, CDR2 SQIVND, per germline (reference sequence). In nucleotides, the CDR3 is TGTGCCAGTAGTGACACTTTCTCTGGAAACACCATATATTTT. Its protein product is CASSDTFSGNTIYF.

This clone occurred once. V usage is TRBV18 and J usage is TRBJ2-3, with D tentatively TRBD1 (5 bases). The CDR3 is 15 amino acids. Germline V gene lookup returns CDR1 KGHSH and CDR2 LQKENI. Trimming took 5 bases from V and 0 from J, leaving 12 bases between them. This CDR3 is CASSSRADSTDTQYF. The CDR3, as DNA: TGTGCCAGCTCATCCAGGGCCGATAGCACAGATACGCAGTATTTT.

The V and J genes are TRBV5-1 and TRBJ2-1; D gene uncertain. The germline V gene encodes CDR1 SGHRS and CDR2 YFSETQ. There are 15 residues in the CDR3. With 0 bases removed from V and 1 base from J, the gap between germline ends came to 8 bases. The CDR3 loop is CASSLEAGSYNEQFF. The CDR3 region has the DNA TGCGCCAGCAGCTTGGAGGCAGGATCCTACAATGAGCAGTTCTTC.